This T cell receptor beta chain was found in a study of blood T cell repertoires in COVID-19. As for the study in general: Samples representing acute and convalescent COVID-19 were sourced from the United States, Italy and Spain. PBMCs, B-cell-depleted T cells, or T cells provided the cDNA or gDNA that made up the material.

Profiled with immunoSEQ multiplex PCR; TCRdb holds only in-frame clones, not every one. This table has about 120,000 clones, about 82% appearing once. The CDR3 extends over 18 amino acids. The germline V gene encodes CDR1 SGDLS and CDR2 YYNGEE. V lost 2 bases, J lost 0 bases, and 6 bases stayed unmatched. V usage is TRBV9 and J usage is TRBJ2-6; 9 nucleotides agree with TRBD1. This clonotype was obtained from a man aged 55-75 years with active or convalescent COVID-19. Sequencing was done on a sample of peripheral blood. This CDR3 reads CASSVRDRVSSGANVLTF. In DNA, the CDR3 is TGTGCCAGCAGCGTCCGGGACAGGGTTTCCTCTGGGGCCAACGTCCTGACTTTC.